This TCR beta chain was found in a study of control samples from healthy donors and cancer patients. Trimming removed 6 bases at V and 3 bases at J, with 14 bases between. The CDR3 is made up of 14 amino acids. The germline V gene has CDR1 SGHNT and CDR2 YYREEE (reference sequence). Libraries were prepared by immunoSEQ multiplex PCR; TCRdb keeps only in-frame clonotypes and omits some of them. The sample has over 80,000 clones, around four fifths seen once. Sequences were obtained from blood. The rearrangement uses TRBV5-4 and TRBJ2-3; D not certain. This TCR derives from a man aged 30-40 years in good health. The DNA for the CDR3 is TGTGCCAGCAACGTCTCTCCGAGAACAGATACGCAGTATTTT. Translation gives CASNVSPRTDTQYF.